Sequencing of this T cell receptor beta chain was carried out in a study of synovial regulatory T cells in juvenile arthritis. Study-wide findings and caveats: Inflammation-associated Treg cells in blood had less TCR diversity than the remaining blood Treg cells. Synovial Treg CDR3 sequences overlapped more with iaTregs than other circulating Tregs.

This table comes from immunoSEQ multiplex PCR, and its TCRdb copy is limited to in-frame clones, with some not included. This sample lists approximately 820 clones; its ten largest clones have 4% to 5.5%. On this clone itself: Its antigen is not known.

CDR3 length: 17 residues. The protein alone is recorded here. CDR1 is MDHEN and CDR2 is SYDVKM in the germline V gene. The chain employs TRBV28 and TRBJ2-7; TCRdb's D gene call, TRBD2, goes unchecked for lack of DNA. Sequencing was carried out using Treg cells from blood. Subset in this sample: HLA-DR+ inflammation-associated blood Treg cells. The sequence derives from a donor aged 2-30 years with juvenile idiopathic arthritis. The CDR3 sequence: CASSLLIASGRTYEQYF. Full variable domain (remainder filled in from reference TRBV28 and TRBJ2-7): DVKVTQSSRYLVKRTGEKVFLECVQDMDHENMFWYRQDPGLGLRLIYFSYDVKMKEKGDIPEGYSVSREKKERFSLILESASTNQTSMYLCASSLLIASGRTYEQYFGPGTRLTVT.